The sequence of this TCR beta chain was determined in a study of prognosis after radiotherapy for stage I lung cancer. This clonotype showed up many times. It was by two-round multiplex PCR that TCR beta CDR3 was amplified from genomic DNA. Each TRBV and TRBJ gene had its own primer in the first PCR round. TCRdb processed the multiplex PCR reads anew with MiXCR; each CDR3 protein has one entry. The sample yields 20,000 or so distinct CDR3 sequences, about 26% seen once. Trimming removed 5 bases from V and 5 bases from J; junction bases left unmatched: 12. The CDR3 totals 16 residues. Germline loops: CDR1 SNHLY, CDR2 FYNNEI.

The genes are TRBV2 and TRBJ1-1; 9 positions agree with TRBD1. The clonotype was recovered from a donor aged 50 or older with non-small cell lung cancer. The sequencing here drew on PBMCs, taken before or after stereotactic body radiation therapy (not recorded which). The CDR3 is CASSQGQGIGSTEAFF. In nucleotides, the CDR3 is TGTGCCAGCAGTCAAGGACAGGGGATCGGGTCGACTGAAGCTTTCTTT.